The 5 T cell receptor beta chains listed next were all sequenced from one sample in a study of cytomegalovirus exposure and HLA in healthy donors. Use of 60 Vbeta and 13 Jbeta primers characterized the PCR. Profiling relied on immunoSEQ multiplex PCR, and the TCRdb table lists in-frame clones only, not all of them. The sample holds 250,000 or so clones, over 90% seen once. Sequencing input: PBMCs. Every receptor here comes from a girl aged 2 to 10 in good health and CMV-seronegative.

The gene calls are TRBV18 and TRBJ1-2, with TRBD1 as a possible D gene (6 bases). The germline V gene has CDR1 KGHSH and CDR2 LQKENI. V was clipped by 2 bases and J by 3 bases, with 13 bases between them. This CDR3 comprises 15 residues. The CDR3 DNA is TGTGCCAGCTCACCAGGGAACAGGGTGGACTATGGCTACACCTTC. Protein: CASSPGNRVDYGYTF.

The chain is built from TRBV29-1 and TRBJ2-1, with 8 positions matching TRBD2. After removal of 7 bases from V and 6 bases from J, the junction contained 8 bases not matched to a gene. Looked up from germline, CDR1 is SQVTM and CDR2 is ANQGSEA. This CDR3 is built from 13 residues. DNA for the CDR3: TGCAGCGCCCGGGAGGGTCACGCCAATGAGCAGTTCTTC. Residues: CSAREGHANEQFF.

The genes are TRBV5-1 and TRBJ1-4; 11 nucleotides line up with TRBD1. Germline V CDR1 and CDR2: SGHRS, YFSETQ. With V trimmed by 1 base and J by 7 bases, 3 bases remained unmatched. CDR3 length equals 15 residues. CDR3 in DNA: TGCGCCAGCAGCTTGACCGGGACAGGGGGTGAAAAACTGTTTTTT. Protein: CASSLTGTGGEKLFF.

V usage is TRBV2 and J usage is TRBJ2-3, with 9 bases matching TRBD1. This CDR3 has 17 amino acids. The germline gives CDR1 SNHLY, CDR2 FYNNEI. The J segment lost 2 bases and the V segment lost 5 bases, leaving 11 bases of the junction unmatched. The CDR3 region has the DNA TGTGCCAGCAGTATTGCGACAGGGGGGGGCGTCACAGATACGCAGTATTTT. As protein: CASSIATGGGVTDTQYF.

The chain recombines TRBV7-9 with TRBJ2-1; D call uncertain. Germline V gives CDR1 SEHNR, CDR2 FQNEAQ (reference sequence). Trimming took off 2 bases at V and 9 bases at J, with 14 bases between the two ends. The CDR3 consists of 14 residues. The CDR3 loop reads CASSLRPLRSEQFF. The CDR3 region has the DNA TGTGCCAGCAGCTTAAGGCCCCTTCGGAGTGAGCAGTTCTTC. Full variable domain (outside the CDR3, taken from reference TRBV7-9 and TRBJ2-1): DTGVSQNPRHKITKRGQNVTFRCDPISEHNRLYWYRQTLGQGPEFLTYFQNEAQLEKSRLLSDRFSAERPKGSFSTLEIQRTEQGDSAMYLCASSLRPLRSEQFFGPGTRLTVL.